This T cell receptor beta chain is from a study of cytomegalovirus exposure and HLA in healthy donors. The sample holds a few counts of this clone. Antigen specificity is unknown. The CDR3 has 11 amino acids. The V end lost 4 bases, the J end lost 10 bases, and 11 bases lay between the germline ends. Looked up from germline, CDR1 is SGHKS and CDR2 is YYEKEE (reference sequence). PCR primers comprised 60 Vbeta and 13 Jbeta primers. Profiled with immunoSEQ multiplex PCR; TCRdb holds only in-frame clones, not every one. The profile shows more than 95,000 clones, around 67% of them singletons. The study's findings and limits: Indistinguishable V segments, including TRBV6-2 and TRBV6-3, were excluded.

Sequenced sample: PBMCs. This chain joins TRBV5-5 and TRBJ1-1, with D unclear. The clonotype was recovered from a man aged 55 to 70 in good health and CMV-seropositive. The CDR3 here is CASSVKDLAFF. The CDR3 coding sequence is TGTGCCAGCAGCGTAAAAGACTTAGCTTTCTTT.